The 9 T cell receptor beta chains below all came from one sample that was sequenced in a study of beta chain features in type 1 diabetes. Reverse transcription of all isolated RNA meant that expressed TCRB transcripts were sequenced. The table came from immunoSEQ multiplex PCR; TCRdb's copy has only in-frame clones and leaves some out. In the table there are about 470,000 clones, approximately 28% of which are singletons. The sequenced sample consisted of naive CD4+ T cells from blood. Receptors were obtained from a man aged 18 to 29 in good health.

V gene TRBV18 combines with J gene TRBJ2-5; D is possibly TRBD1 (6 bases). The CDR3 sequence is 14 residues long. CDR1 and CDR2 (germline): KGHSH, LQKENI. V lost 4 bases and J 5 bases, leaving 14 bases between the germline ends. Written as DNA, the CDR3 is TGTGCCAGCTCACACTGGACAGTCCAGGAGACCCAGTACTTC. Its translation is CASSHWTVQETQYF.

This clone was counted only a few times. This chain connects TRBV29-1 to TRBJ2-3, with 8 bases lining up with TRBD2. Germline CDR1 and CDR2: SQVTM and ANQGSEA. This CDR3 has 14 residues. Trimming cost V 7 bases and J 2 bases; bases outside gene matches: 8. Here the CDR3 reads CSAGTSFLTDTQYF. The CDR3 DNA is TGCAGCGCGGGGACTAGTTTCCTCACAGATACGCAGTATTTT.

This clone was seen more than once but under ten times. V usage is TRBV30 and J usage is TRBJ2-5; D may be TRBD2 (6 bases). The germline CDR1 and CDR2 sequences are GTSNPN and SVGIG (reference sequence). The CDR3 has 15 amino acids. Trimming removed 0 bases from V and 0 bases from J, with 11 bases in between. The CDR3 loop reads CAWSVRREYQETQYF. The CDR3, as DNA: TGTGCCTGGAGTGTACGGCGGGAATACCAAGAGACCCAGTACTTC. Supplemented by reference TRBV30 and TRBJ2-5, the full variable domain reads SQTIHQWPATLVQPVGSPLSLECTVEGTSNPNLYWYRQAAGRGLQLLFYSVGIGQISSEVPQNLSASRPQDRQFILSSKKLLLSDSGFYLCAWSVRREYQETQYFGPGTRLLVL.

This clone was picked up a small number of times. The rearrangement uses TRBV30 and TRBJ1-2; perhaps TRBD1 as D (6 bases). V shed 0 bases and J shed 7 bases, with 15 bases lying between them. CDR1 is GTSNPN, CDR2 SVGIG, per germline (reference sequence). The CDR3 contains 14 residues. The CDR3 loop is CAWSVREGGFGYTF. CDR3 in DNA: TGTGCCTGGAGTGTACGGGAAGGGGGTTTTGGCTACACCTTC.

CDR3 protein: CASSLGENTGELFF. The CDR3 DNA reads as TGCGCCAGCAGCTTGGGGGAAAACACCGGGGAGCTGTTTTTT. The rearrangement uses TRBV5-1 and TRBJ2-2; D gene uncertain. CDR3 size: 14 residues. Germline loops: CDR1 SGHRS, CDR2 YFSETQ. Trimming removed 0 bases from V and 2 bases from J, with 5 bases in between.

CDR3 protein: CAWSVLAHYEQYF. CDR3 sequence (DNA): TGTGCCTGGAGTGTACTAGCCCACTACGAGCAGTACTTC. V is TRBV30 and J is TRBJ2-7; D perhaps matches TRBD2 (6 bases). V was pared by 0 bases and J by 3 bases, with 9 bases between. The germline gives CDR1 GTSNPN, CDR2 SVGIG (reference sequence). The CDR3 sequence is 13 residues long.

This clone occurred a few times. V is TRBV4-2 and J is TRBJ2-1; D uncertain. Trimming stripped 7 bases from V and 10 bases from J, with 20 bases between. This CDR3 spans 14 amino acids. From germline, CDR1 is LGHNA and CDR2 YNFKEQ. The chain's CDR3 is CASTSFPLAAEQFF. CDR3 coding DNA: TGTGCCAGCACTTCTTTCCCCCTGGCGGCCGAGCAGTTCTTC.

The V and J genes are TRBV29-1 and TRBJ1-1, with D unresolved. Germline CDR1 and CDR2: SQVTM and ANQGSEA. The V and J ends lost 4 bases and 1 base respectively, with 13 bases between them. The CDR3 sequence is 14 residues long. DNA of the CDR3: TGCAGCGTTGCCCTACCACAGCGGAACACTGAAGCTTTCTTT. Its translation is CSVALPQRNTEAFF.

Here the CDR3 reads CASSYLPSSGGNEQFF. The CDR3 DNA reads as TGTGCCAGCAGCTACTTACCGTCTAGCGGAGGCAATGAGCAGTTCTTC. The rearrangement links TRBV5-6 to TRBJ2-1, with 7 nucleotides matching TRBD2. J was trimmed by 6 bases and V by 3 bases; bases with no gene match: 12. Germline V gives CDR1 SGHDT, CDR2 YYEEEE. This CDR3 has 16 amino acids. Complete variable domain (other parts from reference TRBV5-6 and TRBJ2-1): DAGVTQSPTHLIKTRGQQVTLRCSPKSGHDTVSWYQQALGQGPQFIFQYYEEEERQRGNFPDRFSGHQFPNYSSELNVNALLLGDSALYLCASSYLPSSGGNEQFFGPGTRLTVL.